Below, 14 T cell receptor beta chains from the same sample are listed, as sequenced in a study of blood T cell repertoires in COVID-19. Clones were read by immunoSEQ multiplex PCR, and TCRdb kept only the in-frame ones, dropping some. The sample holds a few hundred thousand clones, around nine tenths seen once. Source material: PBMCs or T cells enriched from blood (not recorded which). Receptors were obtained from a woman in her forties or fifties who had recovered from COVID-19.

Only one count was recorded for this clone. The rearrangement joins TRBV28 to TRBJ2-7; a possible D gene is TRBD1 (6 bases). Germline assignment: CDR1 MDHEN and CDR2 SYDVKM. The CDR3 sequence is 12 residues long. V was clipped by 5 bases and J by 3 bases, with 8 bases between them. The CDR3 nucleotides read TGTGCCAGCAGTAAACAGGGCTACGAGCAGTACTTC. Translating it yields CASSKQGYEQYF.

The rearrangement uses TRBV5-1 and TRBJ2-3; tentative D call: TRBD2 (6 bases). The CDR3 has 17 residues. Trimming removed 0 bases from V and 2 bases from J, with 16 bases in between. Germline V gene lookup returns CDR1 SGHRS and CDR2 YFSETQ. Here the CDR3 reads CASSLAMEGLITDTQYF. The CDR3 nucleotides are TGCGCCAGCAGCTTGGCCATGGAGGGCCTTATCACAGATACGCAGTATTTT.

The chain employs TRBV9 and TRBJ2-5, with 14 bases lining up with TRBD2. V gave up 4 bases and J gave up 1 base; unmatched junction bases: 9. The CDR3 runs 18 residues. CDR1 is SGDLS, CDR2 YYNGEE, per germline. The CDR3: CASSPGGLAGGSQETQYF. CDR3 DNA sequence: TGTGCCAGCAGCCCCGGTGGACTAGCGGGGGGCAGCCAAGAGACCCAGTACTTC.

This chain joins TRBV7-8 and TRBJ2-7, with 8 bases that match TRBD1. V shed 4 bases, J shed 1 base, and the junction held 9 bases outside the gene matches. Germline-derived CDR1 and CDR2 are SGHVS and FQNEAQ. The CDR3 sequence is 16 residues long. The CDR3, as DNA: TGTGCCAGCAGCTCCGGACAGGGTAGGGGTTCCTACGAGCAGTACTTC. This sequence encodes CASSSGQGRGSYEQYF.

V gene TRBV2 combines with J gene TRBJ1-1; TRBD1 matches 7 bases. CDR3 size: 14 residues. Per the germline V gene, CDR1 is SNHLY and CDR2 is FYNNEI. The V and J ends lost 1 base and 3 bases, in that order; junction bases with no gene match: 2. This CDR3 reads CASSEGQGDTEAFF. As DNA, the CDR3 is TGTGCCAGCAGTGAAGGACAGGGAGACACTGAAGCTTTCTTT.

This clone was recorded once. This chain's CDR3 is CASSLQREAGTQYF. The CDR3 DNA sequence: TGTGCCAGCAGCTTACAGAGGGAAGCGGGGACCCAGTACTTC. This chain joins TRBV7-2 and TRBJ2-5, with D possibly matching TRBD2 (6 bases). CDR3 length: 14 amino acids. In germline, CDR1 is SGHTA, CDR2 FQGNSA. Trimming removed 2 bases from V and 7 bases from J, with 14 bases in between.

The V gene is TRBV5-1, the J gene TRBJ1-1, with D possibly being TRBD1 (5 bases). CDR1 and CDR2 (germline): SGHRS, YFSETQ. CDR3 size: 16 residues. Trimming pared 4 bases from V and 4 bases from J, leaving 20 bases between. CDR3 sequence reads: CASSPLGGKGATEAFF. DNA for the CDR3: TGCGCCAGCAGCCCACTCGGGGGAAAAGGGGCCACTGAAGCTTTCTTT.

This chain joins TRBV29-1 and TRBJ1-1; D not certain. V was shortened by 3 bases and J by 6 bases, with 11 bases between the two germline ends. The CDR3 has 12 residues. The germline V gene encodes CDR1 SQVTM and CDR2 ANQGSEA. CDR3 coding DNA: TGCAGCGTTGAGGGGATCGGGGCTGAAGCTTTCTTT. Protein sequence: CSVEGIGAEAFF.

The chain links TRBV7-9 to TRBJ1-2; TRBD1 matches at 9 bases. J lost 6 bases, V lost 6 bases, and 5 bases had no gene match. CDR1 and CDR2 (germline): SEHNR, FQNEAQ (reference sequence). The CDR3 loop spans 13 amino acids. The DNA of the CDR3 is TGTGCCAGCAGACAACAGGGGGCGCATGGCTACACCTTC. It yields the protein CASRQQGAHGYTF.

The chain joins TRBV7-9 to TRBJ1-1; the D gene is possibly TRBD1 (6 bases). CDR1 and CDR2 from the germline V gene are SEHNR and FQNEAQ (reference sequence). This CDR3 is built from 14 residues. V shed 5 bases and J shed 6 bases, with 16 bases lying between them. The CDR3 coding sequence is TGTGCCAGCAGCGTCCCTTCAGGGGCGGCTGAAGCTTTCTTT. Protein product: CASSVPSGAAEAFF.

This chain uses TRBV13 with TRBJ1-4, with D hard to call. Trimming shortened V by 4 bases and J by 7 bases, and 10 bases separated the two germline ends. Germline V gives CDR1 PRHDT, CDR2 FYEKMQ (reference sequence). This CDR3 has 13 residues. Written as DNA, the CDR3 is TGTGCCAGCAGCTATGGGCCGGTTGAAAAACTGTTTTTT. Amino acid sequence: CASSYGPVEKLFF.

This clone was observed a few times. The rearrangement joins TRBV6-5 to TRBJ1-6, with 7 nucleotides matching TRBD1. The CDR3 runs to 15 residues. Germline V lookup: CDR1 MNHEY, CDR2 SVGAGI. V lost 6 bases, J lost 5 bases, and 7 bases stayed unmatched. In nucleotides, the CDR3 is TGTGCCAGCAGACCCCCCGGGACAGATAATTCACCCCTCCACTTT. Amino acids: CASRPPGTDNSPLHF.

Only one count was recorded for this clone. The V gene is TRBV2, the J gene TRBJ2-4, with D hard to call. Trimming stripped 6 bases from V and 8 bases from J, with 14 bases between. Germline V lookup: CDR1 SNHLY, CDR2 FYNNEI. CDR3 size: 13 residues. The CDR3 is CASRRSKTDIQYF. The CDR3 coding sequence is TGTGCCAGCAGACGATCTAAAACGGACATTCAGTACTTC.

The V gene is TRBV7-2, the J gene TRBJ2-3, with D perhaps TRBD2 (6 bases). Germline-derived CDR1 and CDR2 are SGHTA and FQGNSA. The CDR3 contains 17 residues. The V end lost 4 bases, the J end lost 5 bases, and 22 bases lay between the germline ends. The CDR3 DNA sequence: TGTGCCAGCAGCTCGACCCGAGCGGGCGGTTTCGTAGATACGCAGTATTTT. It yields the protein CASSSTRAGGFVDTQYF.